This T cell receptor beta chain was documented in a study of T cell repertoires in cytomegalovirus infection. This clonotype was counted between two and nine times. Trimming pared 4 bases from V and 5 bases from J, leaving 11 bases between. This CDR3 spans 13 amino acids. Germline assignment: CDR1 ENHRY and CDR2 SYGVKD. TCRdb itself ran the reads through MiXCR, one entry per CDR3 protein. The profile shows a few hundred thousand distinct CDR3 sequences, about a sixth of them singletons. This TCR was sampled from a human donor in good health (CMV status not recorded). Some clones in this sample may be carry-over from other donors' samples. The sequencing input was CD8+ T cells from PBMCs. The rearrangement uses TRBV10-3 and TRBJ1-1; possibly TRBD1 for D (5 bases). The CDR3 DNA reads TGTGCCATCAGTGCCGGGGCGGTTACTGAAGCTTTCTTT. Amino acids: CAISAGAVTEAFF.